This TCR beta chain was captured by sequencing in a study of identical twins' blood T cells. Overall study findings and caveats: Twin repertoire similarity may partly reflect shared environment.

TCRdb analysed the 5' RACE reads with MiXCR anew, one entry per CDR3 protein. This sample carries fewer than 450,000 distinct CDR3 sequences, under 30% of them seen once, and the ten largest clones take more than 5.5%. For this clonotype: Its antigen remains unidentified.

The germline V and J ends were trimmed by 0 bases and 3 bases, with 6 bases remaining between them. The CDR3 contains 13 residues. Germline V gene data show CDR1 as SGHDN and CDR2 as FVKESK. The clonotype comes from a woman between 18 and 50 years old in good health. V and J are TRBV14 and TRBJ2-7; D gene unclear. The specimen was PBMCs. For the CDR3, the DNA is TGTGCCAGCAGCCAAGATCTCCTCTACGAGCAGTACTTC. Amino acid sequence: CASSQDLLYEQYF.